One sample yielded the 2 T cell receptor beta chains listed below, sequenced in a study of Graves' ophthalmopathy and Graves' hyperthyroidism. RNA transcripts served as template for amplifying TCR beta CDR3 sequences. RT-PCR was first run with HTBI primers, then multiplex PCR in a second round. TCRdb itself ran the multiplex PCR reads through MiXCR, one entry per CDR3 protein. The repertoire holds roughly 1.1 million distinct CDR3 sequences, 36% seen once, with around 10% in the top ten. The sample was peripheral blood or thyroid tissue (not recorded which). The source of these receptors is an adult man with Graves' hyperthyroidism.

This chain connects TRBV6-6 to TRBJ2-7; D is possibly TRBD2 (5 bases). The CDR3 is made up of 10 amino acids. V was cut by 10 bases and J by 6 bases, with 10 bases left in between. The germline V gene encodes CDR1 MNHNY and CDR2 SVGAGI (reference sequence). The CDR3 sequence is CATGSSEQYF. CDR3 coding DNA: TGTGCCACGGGGTCCAGCGAGCAGTACTTC.

This sequence joins TRBV5-1 and TRBJ2-2; weak D call: TRBD2 (6 bases). V was cut by 0 bases and J by 2 bases, with 11 bases left in between. The V gene's germline CDR1 is SGHRS and CDR2 YFSETQ. The CDR3 consists of 16 residues. The CDR3 loop reads CASSLALATNTGELFF. For the CDR3, the DNA is TGCGCCAGCAGCTTGGCTCTAGCGACTAACACCGGGGAGCTGTTTTTT.